These 7 T cell receptor beta chains were sequenced from one sample in a study of T cell responses to AZD1222 COVID-19 vaccine (dated by TCRdb to the early 2020s). The sample's time point label, in plain terms: baseline before first vaccination. Libraries were constructed by the immunoSEQ multiplex PCR assay. The table comes from immuneACCESS by way of TCRdb, which keeps in-frame sequences with V and J called. Part of the clones is missing from these tables; in studies checked, under half for an unresolved V gene and the rest for unknown reasons. Here the sample has around 170,000 clones; more than 85% occur a single time. Under 5% of the sample lies in the top ten. Sequenced here: peripheral blood, sampled on day 0 of AZD1222 vaccination. All receptors come from an adult in good health.

The rearrangement uses TRBV2 and TRBJ2-2, with 7 bases lining up with TRBD2. The CDR3 is 15 amino acids. CDR1 is SNHLY and CDR2 is FYNNEI in the germline V gene. Unmatched junction bases numbered 4, after V lost 5 bases and J lost 1 base. CDR3 region: CASSTSGKNTGELFF. CDR3 nucleotides: TGTGCCAGCAGTACGAGCGGGAAGAACACCGGGGAGCTGTTTTTT.

The J gene is TRBJ1-3, the V gene TRBV5-1, with a weak D call TRBD1 (5 bases). CDR1 and CDR2 from the germline V gene are SGHRS and YFSETQ. The CDR3 loop spans 15 amino acids. V lost 4 bases and J 0 bases, leaving 11 bases between the germline ends. CDR3 residues: CASSRGPSSGNTIYF. The CDR3 DNA follows: TGCGCCAGCAGCCGGGGACCTTCCTCTGGAAACACCATATATTTT.

The J gene is TRBJ1-2, the V gene TRBV6-1; D is undetermined. Germline assignment: CDR1 MNHNS and CDR2 SASEGT. The CDR3 length is 13 residues. V dropped 4 bases and J dropped 5 bases, with 11 bases sitting between them. CDR3 in amino acids: CASSADYRYGYTF. CDR3 nucleotides: TGTGCCAGCAGTGCGGACTATCGGTATGGCTACACCTTC.

V is TRBV19 and J is TRBJ2-1, with 7 positions matching TRBD2. V was pared by 8 bases and J by 3 bases, with 13 bases of the junction left unmatched. CDR1 LNHDA and CDR2 SQIVND come from the germline V gene (reference sequence). The CDR3 runs to 16 residues. The CDR3 here is CASREGTGGRYNEQFF. The CDR3 region has the DNA TGTGCCAGTCGTGAGGGAACGGGAGGCCGCTACAATGAGCAGTTCTTC. Full variable domain (rest looked up from reference TRBV19 and TRBJ2-1): DGGITQSPKYLFRKEGQNVTLSCEQNLNHDAMYWYRQDPGQGLRLIYYSQIVNDFQKGDIAEGYSVSREKKESFPLTVTSAQKNPTAFYLCASREGTGGRYNEQFFGPGTRLTVL.

The rearrangement links TRBV12-3 or TRBV12-4 to TRBJ1-1; D remains unclear. The CDR3 runs to 12 residues. The V end lost 3 bases, the J end lost 11 bases, and 13 bases lay between the germline ends. DNA for the CDR3: TGTGCCAGCAGTTTTATACTCGGCGGGGCTTTCTTT. As protein: CASSFILGGAFF.

This clone is a singleton in its sample. The chain couples TRBV6-5 to TRBJ2-3, with TRBD2 identical over 8 bases. Germline assignment: CDR1 MNHEY and CDR2 SVGAGI. There are 15 residues in the CDR3. The ends lost 1 base at V and 4 bases at J; junction bases unmatched: 4. CDR3 loop: CASSYFAGGPDTQYF. CDR3 nucleotides: TGTGCCAGCAGTTACTTTGCGGGAGGACCAGATACGCAGTATTTT.

The V gene is TRBV3-1 (or the pseudogene TRBV3-2), the J gene TRBJ1-4; possible D gene TRBD1, 6 bases. Trimming removed 6 bases at V and 7 bases at J, with 15 bases between. There are 14 residues in the CDR3. Germline CDR1 is LGHDT and CDR2 is YNNKEL (reference sequence). The CDR3 nucleotides are TGTGCCAGCAGTCTTCGGACAGTCGGTGAAAAACTGTTTTTT. Translating it yields CASSLRTVGEKLFF.